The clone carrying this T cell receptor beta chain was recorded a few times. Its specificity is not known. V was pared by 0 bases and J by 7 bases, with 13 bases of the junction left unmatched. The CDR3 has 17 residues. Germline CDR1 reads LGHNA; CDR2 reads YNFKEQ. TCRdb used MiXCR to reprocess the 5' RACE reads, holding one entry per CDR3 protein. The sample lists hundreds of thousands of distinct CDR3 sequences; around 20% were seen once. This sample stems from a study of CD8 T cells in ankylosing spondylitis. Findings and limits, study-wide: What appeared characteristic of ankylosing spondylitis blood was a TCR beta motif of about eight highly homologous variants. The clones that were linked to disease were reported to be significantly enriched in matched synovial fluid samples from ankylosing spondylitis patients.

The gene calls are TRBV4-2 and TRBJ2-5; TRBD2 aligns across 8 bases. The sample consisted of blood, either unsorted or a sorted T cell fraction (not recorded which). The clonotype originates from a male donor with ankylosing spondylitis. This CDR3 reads CASSQDSGSGTRGTQYF. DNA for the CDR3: TGTGCCAGCAGCCAAGATTCTGGTAGCGGGACACGGGGGACCCAGTACTTC.